This T cell receptor beta chain was documented in a study of blood T cell repertoires in COVID-19. Under the authors' procedure: By means of reference gene primer amplification, nucleated cell counts were estimated. Method: immunoSEQ multiplex PCR; TCRdb's copy keeps in-frame clones and lacks some. The DNA gave D and trimming, while V, J and clone size come from that table. The sample yields 70,000 to 95,000 clones, approximately 80% seen once. Germline CDR1 MNHEY, CDR2 SMNVEV (reference sequence). The CDR3 extends over 15 amino acids. V lost 6 bases and J lost 6; bases outside the gene matches: 5. The clonotype originates from a human donor in a cohort sampled during active COVID-19. This chain connects TRBV27 to TRBJ1-6, with 10 nucleotides matching TRBD1. Sequencing was done on a sample of peripheral blood. In DNA form, the CDR3 reads TGTGCCAGCAGGCCCCGACAGGGGGCTAATTCACCCCTCCACTTT. Amino acids: CASRPRQGANSPLHF.